These T cell receptor beta chains were read from a single sample in a study of post-analysis software for immune sequencing data. TCRdb recomputed calls from the PCR reads with MiXCR, one row per CDR3 protein. Of roughly 650,000 distinct CDR3 sequences listed, roughly three fifths are singletons. Sequenced: blood. The receptors derive from a girl aged 2 to 10 with multiple sclerosis. Each CDR3 is given with its conserved first and last residue. Fields, in order: D gene, clone size, V gene, J gene, CDR3 protein, CDR3 DNA. A D gene is named only where the DNA matches it firmly. The size entry is marked missing in some rows and otherwise reads once, few, many or a size class.

>-|-|TRBV29-1|TRBJ2-5
CSVTVRGGETQYF
TGCAGCGTCACGGTCAGGGGAGGGGAGACCCAGTACTTC
>-|-|TRBV4-1|TRBJ1-1
CASLRTEAFF
TGCGCCAGCCTTCGAACTGAAGCTTTCTTT
>TRBD2|few|TRBV7-8|TRBJ2-1
CASSRGTSGTYNEQFF
TGTGCCAGCAGCCGAGGGACTAGCGGGACGTACAATGAGCAGTTCTTC
>-|few|TRBV15|TRBJ2-7
CATSRGRTSSYEQYF
TGTGCCACCAGCAGGGGACGGACAAGCTCCTACGAGCAGTACTTC
>-|-|TRBV20-1|TRBJ2-7
CSARDTGYPLSEQYF
TGCAGTGCTAGAGACACCGGTTATCCTCTAAGCGAGCAGTACTTC
>-|-|TRBV9|TRBJ2-7
CASSVGLAAYEQYF
TGTGCCAGCAGCGTAGGATTAGCGGCCTACGAGCAGTACTTC
>-|few|TRBV29-1|TRBJ2-7
CSVGYTGSGEQYF
TGCAGCGTTGGGTACACAGGGTCGGGCGAGCAGTACTTC
>-|-|TRBV21-1|TRBJ1-6
CASSVTTGSGSPLHF
TGTGCCAGCAGCGTAACGACAGGGTCTGGGTCACCCCTCCACTTT
>TRBD1|-|TRBV2|TRBJ2-7
CASSERTGEGYEQYF
TGTGCCAGCAGTGAAAGGACAGGGGAAGGATACGAGCAGTACTTC
>-|-|TRBV28|TRBJ2-1
CASSYQLGVGDNEQFF
TGTGCCAGCAGTTACCAACTAGGAGTAGGGGACAATGAGCAGTTCTTC
>-|-|TRBV29-1|TRBJ2-3
CSAGDGSTDTQYF
TGCAGCGCTGGGGACGGCTCCACAGATACGCAGTATTTT
>-|-|TRBV20-1|TRBJ1-1
CSAALNRQNTEAFF
TGCAGTGCTGCCCTAAACAGGCAAAACACTGAAGCTTTCTTT